What follows are 26 T cell receptor beta chains derived from one specimen sequenced in a study of post-analysis software for immune sequencing data. Study findings and constraints: Roughly 5 TRBV segments, TRBV5-6, TRBV5-1 and TRBV20-1 among them, were found more frequent in patients than controls.

TCR beta cDNA libraries had unique molecular identifiers. MiXCR was run by TCRdb on the PCR reads, yielding one entry per CDR3 protein. The repertoire holds under 650,000 distinct CDR3 sequences, with around 47% as singletons. Their antigens are not known. The sequencing sample was made of blood. These receptors all come from a girl aged 10-17 years with multiple sclerosis.

The chain recombines TRBV28 with TRBJ2-3, with D uncertain. V lost 5 bases, J lost 0 bases, and 6 bases lay in between. Germline assignment: CDR1 MDHEN and CDR2 SYDVKM. The CDR3 spans 13 residues. In nucleotides, the CDR3 is TGTGCCAGCAGTCCCGTTAGCACAGATACGCAGTATTTT. Amino acids: CASSPVSTDTQYF.

This chain joins TRBV5-1 and TRBJ2-3; 9 nucleotides agree with TRBD2. From germline, CDR1 is SGHRS and CDR2 YFSETQ. V lost 4 bases, J lost 9 bases, and 21 bases stayed unmatched. The CDR3 is 18 amino acids. The CDR3 loop is CASSLNTGLAGERTTQYF. CDR3 bases: TGCGCCAGCAGCCTAAACACGGGACTAGCCGGCGAGAGGACGACGCAGTATTTT.

In nucleotides, the CDR3 is TGCAGCGCTGGGACTAGCGGGGTGGGAGATACGCAGTATTTT. The encoded protein is CSAGTSGVGDTQYF. The chain uses TRBV29-1 and TRBJ2-3, with TRBD2 matching 13 bases. Germline CDR1 SQVTM, CDR2 ANQGSEA. The V and J ends lost 7 bases and 5 bases, in that order; junction bases with no gene match: 6. The length of the CDR3 is 14 residues.

J is TRBJ2-1 and V is TRBV18, with D unclear. V gave up 0 bases and J gave up 2 bases, with 11 bases separating them. CDR3 size: 16 residues. Germline loops: CDR1 KGHSH, CDR2 LQKENI. DNA for the CDR3: TGTGCCAGCTCACCACCGAAAGGGCCTCCCTACAATGAGCAGTTCTTC. This codes for CASSPPKGPPYNEQFF. Full variable domain (missing parts from reference TRBV18 and TRBJ2-1): NAGVMQNPRHLVRRRGQEARLRCSPMKGHSHVYWYRQLPEEGLKFMVYLQKENIIDESGMPKERFSAEFPKEGPSILRIQQVVRGDSAAYFCASSPPKGPPYNEQFFGPGTRLTVL.

In its sample, this clonotype was seen many times. The chain has TRBV10-3 and TRBJ2-7; a weak D match, TRBD2 (5 bases). Trimming took 1 base from V and 0 from J, leaving 7 bases between them. Per the germline V gene, CDR1 is ENHRY and CDR2 is SYGVKD. CDR3 length equals 14 residues. The CDR3: CAISELEVSYEQYF. For the CDR3, the DNA is TGTGCCATCAGTGAGTTGGAGGTCTCCTACGAGCAGTACTTC.

Only a few counts were recorded for this clonotype. This chain links TRBV7-2 with TRBJ2-1; 10 bases map to TRBD2. CDR1 and CDR2 from the germline V gene are SGHTA and FQGNSA. The V and J ends lost 2 bases and 6 bases, in that order; junction bases with no gene match: 4. The CDR3 runs 15 residues. CDR3: CASSLLAGATNEQFF. CDR3 in DNA: TGTGCCAGCAGCTTACTAGCGGGGGCTACCAATGAGCAGTTCTTC.

This chain connects TRBV6-6 to TRBJ2-7, with TRBD2 as a possible D gene (6 bases). The CDR3 is 13 amino acids. Trimming cost V 6 bases and J 12 bases, with 21 bases left between them. CDR1 and CDR2 (germline): MNHNY, SVGAGI (reference sequence). The CDR3 here is CASSLPTAQEGYF. The CDR3 bases are TGTGCCAGCAGCCTACCCACGGCCCAGGAGGGGTACTTC.

CDR3 protein: CASSLIMGPESPDTQYF. The CDR3 nucleotides read TGTGCCAGCAGCCTTATAATGGGGCCAGAATCCCCAGATACGCAGTATTTT. This chain joins TRBV7-9 and TRBJ2-3, with D possibly matching TRBD1 (5 bases). CDR3 length equals 17 residues. The V end was cut by 5 bases, the J end by 4 bases, with 22 bases between. The germline CDR1 and CDR2 sequences are SEHNR and FQNEAQ (reference sequence).

The chain combines TRBV7-9 with TRBJ1-2; D is unclear. Per germline, CDR1 SEHNR and CDR2 FQNEAQ (reference sequence). This CDR3 has 12 residues. V was shortened by 3 bases and J by 7 bases, with 9 bases between the two germline ends. CDR3 DNA: TGTGCCAGCAGCTTCGAGATAGGTGGCTACACCTTC. Translated, it gives CASSFEIGGYTF. The full variable domain, rest sourced from reference TRBV7-9 and TRBJ1-2, is DTGVSQNPRHKITKRGQNVTFRCDPISEHNRLYWYRQTLGQGPEFLTYFQNEAQLEKSRLLSDRFSAERPKGSFSTLEIQRTEQGDSAMYLCASSFEIGGYTFGSGTRLTVV.

This chain joins TRBV6-6 and TRBJ2-1; 9 bases fit TRBD2. V dropped 7 bases and J dropped 15; count of bases not matched to a gene: 4. CDR1 and CDR2 from the germline V gene are MNHNY and SVGAGI (reference sequence). There are 10 residues in the CDR3. CDR3 residues: CASTGTSTFF. As DNA, the CDR3 is TGTGCCAGCACCGGGACTAGCACGTTCTTC.

There are a few counts of this clonotype. The rearrangement uses TRBV20-1 and TRBJ2-1; 8 nucleotides align to TRBD2. The ends lost 6 bases at V and 0 bases at J; junction bases unmatched: 4. Germline V CDR1 and CDR2: DFQATT, SNEGSKA (reference sequence). The CDR3 consists of 14 residues. CDR3 nucleotide sequence: TGCAGTGCCCCGAGCGGGAGCTCCTACAATGAGCAGTTCTTC. Protein: CSAPSGSSYNEQFF.

The CDR3 loop reads CASSYPGRAGGSDTQYF. The CDR3 coding sequence is TGTGCCAGCAGTTATCCGGGACGAGCGGGAGGCTCAGATACGCAGTATTTT. The chain has TRBV28 and TRBJ2-3, with TRBD2 identical over 9 bases. In germline, CDR1 is MDHEN, CDR2 SYDVKM. The CDR3 is 17 residues long. With 4 bases clipped from V and 4 bases from J, the junction kept 12 bases outside the gene matches.

The rearrangement uses TRBV3-1 and TRBJ2-1; 11 nucleotides match TRBD2. The CDR3 runs 19 residues. From germline, CDR1 is LGHDT and CDR2 YNNKEL (reference sequence). V lost 1 base to trimming and J lost 7 bases; unmatched junction nucleotides: 15. The CDR3 spells CASSQGLAGIEATQNEQFF. The DNA for the CDR3 is TGTGCCAGCAGCCAAGGACTAGCGGGAATCGAGGCAACACAGAATGAGCAGTTCTTC.

This clonotype was recorded once. The chain joins TRBV7-3 to TRBJ2-3, with 7 bases fitting TRBD1. The germline V gene encodes CDR1 SGHTA and CDR2 FQGTGA. Germline trimming cut 5 bases from V and 6 bases from J; bases unmatched to any gene: 5. This CDR3 is 13 amino acids long. CDR3 DNA: TGTGCCAGCAGCAGAAACAGGGGTGATACGCAGTATTTT. This codes for CASSRNRGDTQYF.

This clonotype was counted between two and nine times. The chain carries TRBV5-1 and TRBJ2-7; possibly TRBD1 or TRBD2 for D (5 bases each). Germline values: CDR1 SGHRS, CDR2 YFSETQ. The V end lost 0 bases, the J end lost 5 bases, and 24 bases lay between the germline ends. The CDR3 is 18 residues long. The CDR3 coding sequence is TGCGCCAGCAGCTTGGGGGGACCTAGAATGGGGTCCTTGGACGAGCAGTACTTC. This sequence encodes CASSLGGPRMGSLDEQYF.

The gene calls are TRBV12-3 or TRBV12-4 and TRBJ2-4; weak D call: TRBD1 (6 bases). TRBJ2-5 matches the DNA end more closely, so the J call is doubtful. CDR3 length: 14 residues. CDR3 region: CASSLRGIEKTQYF. The CDR3 DNA follows: TGTGCCAGCAGTTTGAGGGGGATCGAGAAGACCCAGTACTTC.

The chain joins TRBV3-1 to TRBJ2-5; no clear D. Trimming took off 1 base at V and 0 bases at J, with 6 bases between the two ends. This CDR3 is 14 amino acids long. Germline values: CDR1 LGHDT, CDR2 YNNKEL (reference sequence). CDR3: CASSQVTNQETQYF. CDR3 bases: TGTGCCAGCAGCCAAGTAACCAACCAAGAGACCCAGTACTTC.

This clonotype was observed a few times. This chain joins TRBV28 and TRBJ2-3, with 7 bases fitting TRBD1. Germline V CDR1 and CDR2: MDHEN, SYDVKM. The CDR3 extends over 14 amino acids. V was clipped by 8 bases and J by 1 base; unmatched bases: 6. The CDR3 loop is CASATGSGTDTQYF. The CDR3 coding sequence is TGTGCCAGCGCGACAGGGTCGGGCACAGATACGCAGTATTTT.

This clonotype came up a few times. The V gene is TRBV5-1, the J gene TRBJ2-3; 9 nucleotides align to TRBD1. V trimming: 2 bases; J trimming: 1 base; junction bases outside the gene matches: 5. The CDR3 length is 16 residues. Germline CDR1 SGHRS, CDR2 YFSETQ. CDR3 in amino acids: CASSLQGAQGTDTQYF. As DNA, the CDR3 is TGCGCCAGCAGCTTACAGGGGGCGCAGGGCACAGATACGCAGTATTTT.

This clonotype occurred a few times. The chain links TRBV7-3 to TRBJ1-1; no definite D call. The germline V gene has CDR1 SGHTA and CDR2 FQGTGA. The CDR3 extends over 13 amino acids. V lost 5 bases and J 1 base, leaving 8 bases between the germline ends. The CDR3 region is CASSRLRNTEAFF. DNA of the CDR3: TGTGCCAGCAGCCGCCTCAGGAACACTGAAGCTTTCTTT.

The chain employs TRBV7-9 and TRBJ2-1, with D tentatively TRBD2 (6 bases). The CDR3 is made up of 12 amino acids. Germline V lookup: CDR1 SEHNR, CDR2 FQNEAQ (reference sequence). Deletions cut 5 bases from V and 12 bases from J, with 14 bases between. The DNA for the CDR3 is TGTGCCAGCAGCCTCGCGTGGAGGGGGCAGTTCTTC. It specifies CASSLAWRGQFF. The variable domain in full, completed from reference TRBV7-9 and TRBJ2-1, reads DTGVSQNPRHKITKRGQNVTFRCDPISEHNRLYWYRQTLGQGPEFLTYFQNEAQLEKSRLLSDRFSAERPKGSFSTLEIQRTEQGDSAMYLCASSLAWRGQFFGPGTRLTVL.

A remark on this clonotype: It is likely a read error, because the conserved phenylalanine at the end of the CDR3 is missing. The rearrangement joins TRBV10-3 to TRBJ2-7; 11 nucleotides line up with TRBD2. The CDR3 sequence is 14 residues long. Trimming cost V 8 bases and J 3 bases; bases outside gene matches: 6. CDR1 is ENHRY, CDR2 SYGVKD, per germline. CDR3 sequence: CAIGLSGRDYEQYL. CDR3 nucleotide sequence: TGTGCCATCGGTCTTAGCGGGAGGGACTACGAGCAGTACTTA.

V and J are TRBV7-2 and TRBJ1-5, with D perhaps matching TRBD1 (5 bases). CDR1 is SGHTA, CDR2 FQGNSA, per germline. V gave up 5 bases and J gave up 0 bases, with 20 bases separating them. There are 18 residues in the CDR3. The CDR3 reads CASSNSGGGGYSNQPQHF. CDR3 DNA sequence: TGTGCCAGCAGCAACTCTGGCGGGGGAGGGTATAGCAATCAGCCCCAGCATTTT.

This clonotype was counted a few times. V gene TRBV7-9 combines with J gene TRBJ2-5, with unresolved D. CDR3 size: 15 residues. Trimming left V 3 bases short and J 3 bases short, with 14 bases between. Per germline, CDR1 SEHNR and CDR2 FQNEAQ (reference sequence). This CDR3 reads CASSFLTLAEETQYF. The CDR3 coding sequence is TGTGCCAGCAGCTTCCTGACCCTGGCCGAAGAGACCCAGTACTTC.

This sequence joins TRBV7-7 and TRBJ2-7; D is perhaps TRBD1 (5 bases). The ends were cut back, 5 bases at V and 5 bases at J, with 13 bases in the middle. This CDR3 region has 13 residues. CDR1 is SSHAT and CDR2 is FNYEAQ in the germline V gene (reference sequence). CDR3 sequence reads: CASSPLGRDEQYF. CDR3 nucleotide sequence: TGTGCCAGCAGCCCATTAGGCAGGGACGAGCAGTACTTC.

This rearrangement joins TRBV12-3 or TRBV12-4 to TRBJ1-2, with 7 bases identical to TRBD1. This CDR3 has 15 residues. The J segment lost 0 bases and the V segment lost 6 bases, leaving 7 bases of the junction unmatched. CDR3 nucleotides: TGTGCCAGCAGCCTATTGGACAGGCCTAACTATGGCTACACCTTC. Residues: CASSLLDRPNYGYTF.